This T cell receptor (beta chain) appears in the sequencing data of a study of blood T cell repertoires in COVID-19 (dated by TCRdb to 2018 to 2020). About the full investigation: Samples from collaborators originated in the United States, Italy and Spain and spanned both the acute and convalescent phases of COVID-19. The material from the prospective study consisted of cDNA or gDNA derived from T cells, B-cell-depleted T cells, or PBMCs. Deeply sampled blood TCRbeta repertoires from subjects exposed to, actively infected with, or recovered from COVID-19 were included in the dataset. A freely available public database, intended as a resource for researchers studying the immune response to SARS-CoV-2, is where the repertoires were released. Samples were obtained from the ongoing ImmuneRACE study (first 160 participants) and from some 1,200 subjects provided by 6 global collaborators. Sample metadata almost always included a de-identified subject ID, COVID-19 status, age in years and sex. HLA class I and class II types, where available, came from metadata supplied by the sample provider rather than from assay-based typing. On the study overall, not on this receptor specifically: The quantity of clinical and demographic metadata differed by source and by participant and was supplied without curation.

TCRbeta CDR3 regions were amplified from genomic DNA by means of the immunoSEQ Assay, a bias-controlled multiplex PCR. Regarding the original processing steps: Within the assay, amplification of reference gene primers was used to estimate how many nucleated cells each sample contained. Sequence reads were collapsed and filtered to measure the absolute abundance of every unique TCRbeta CDR3 rearrangement. For each sample, productive Simpson clonality was calculated by taking the square root of Simpson's diversity index across productive rearrangements. TCRdb took this table from immuneACCESS and kept in-frame rearrangements with V and J called. Such tables lack part of the clones; where checked against another copy, unresolved V genes explain under half of the gap, and the rest is unexplained. The DNA was the basis for D and trimming; V, J and clone size are from that table. The sample data list about 320,000 clones, and 65% to 90% of these were observed just once. Clones ranked in the top ten supply just over 7% of the sample.

The CDR3 measures 17 amino acids from cysteine to phenylalanine. CDR3 DNA only is kept here, 51 bases in frame from base 1. The germline V gene gives CDR1 as SGHVS and CDR2 as FQNEAQ. V is trimmed back by 5 bases and J by 1 base, and the junction contains 5 bases that no gene match accounts for. Concerning this clone: It lacks a known antigen. No much larger clone is present one base from it, and per-base qualities are unavailable.

Whole blood was collected in K2EDTA tubes by collaborating institutions according to the institutions' own protocols. For TCRbeta analysis, collaborator samples were shipped as frozen whole blood, as isolated PBMCs, or as DNA extracted from either sample type. The sequence came from a human donor in a cohort sampled during active COVID-19. Rearrangement joined TRBV7-8 to TRBJ2-5, with 15 bases in between that match TRBD2. Sequencing was done on a sample of peripheral blood. The DNA sequence is as follows: TGTGCCAGCAGCAGGGGACTAGCGGGGGGAACCCAAGAGACCCAGTACTTC. Protein translation: CASSRGLAGGTQETQYF. The variable domain in full, with residues beyond the CDR3 obtained from the reference TRBV7-8 and TRBJ2-5 genes, is GAGVSQSPRYKVAKRGQDVALRCDPISGHVSLFWYQQALGQGPEFLTYFQNEAQLDKSGLPSDRFFAERPEGSVSTLKIQRTQQEDSAVYLCASSRGLAGGTQETQYFGPGTRLLVL.